This T cell receptor beta chain was retrieved from a study of technical replicates of blood from a few donors. The table lists this clone with a count of one. Germline V gives CDR1 LNHNV, CDR2 YYDKDF (reference sequence). This CDR3 has 15 residues. Between the trimmed V and J ends, which lost 0 bases and 0 bases, there was a span of 9 bases. Generated by immunoSEQ multiplex PCR, the TCRdb table keeps only in-frame clones and is missing some. This repertoire shows tens of thousands of clones, about 96% found once; its top ten account for about 0.2%. Sequenced sample: T cells isolated from PBMCs. This sequence joins TRBV15 and TRBJ2-7, with a weak D call TRBD2 (6 bases). The TCR was taken from a human donor in good health. CDR3 loop: CATSREGRDSYEQYF. CDR3 in DNA: TGTGCCACCAGCAGAGAGGGGCGGGACTCCTACGAGCAGTACTTC.